The 20 T cell receptor beta chains below all came from one sample that was sequenced in a study of shared clonotypes between healthy human individuals. Profiled with immunoSEQ multiplex PCR; TCRdb holds only in-frame clones, not every one. The repertoire consists of about 610,000 clones, with roughly 97% occurring once and the leading ten covering 0.045% to 0.07%. Source material: naive CD4+ T cells sorted from blood. Stated subset: CD45RA+ positively selected. The receptors were gathered from a woman in her twenties or thirties in good health.

J is TRBJ1-5 and V is TRBV19; 9 nucleotides align to TRBD1. This CDR3 has 19 amino acids. Trimming took 5 bases from V and 1 from J; bases not matched to a gene: 15. Per germline, CDR1 LNHDA and CDR2 SQIVND (reference sequence). Here the CDR3 reads CASSLELTGGGGSNQPQHF. For the CDR3, the DNA is TGTGCCAGTAGTCTTGAGCTGACAGGGGGAGGAGGGAGCAATCAGCCCCAGCATTTT.

This chain connects TRBV27 to TRBJ2-4, with TRBD1 identical over 9 bases. Looked up from germline, CDR1 is MNHEY and CDR2 is SMNVEV (reference sequence). Unmatched junction bases numbered 7, after V lost 6 bases and J lost 10 bases. The CDR3 is made up of 13 amino acids. CDR3 in DNA: TGTGCCAGCAGGGCAGGGACAGGGTTTATTCAGTACTTC. Translating gives CASRAGTGFIQYF.

This sequence joins TRBV2 and TRBJ1-1; D might be TRBD1 (5 bases). Germline V lookup: CDR1 SNHLY, CDR2 FYNNEI. This CDR3 has 13 amino acids. V lost 4 bases and J lost 7, with 13 bases in between. The CDR3 region is CASSVDSDREAFF. CDR3 in DNA: TGTGCCAGCAGTGTTGACAGCGACCGTGAAGCTTTCTTT.

The chain joins TRBV28 to TRBJ1-4; 8 bases match TRBD1. Unmatched junction bases numbered 21, after V lost 8 bases and J lost 1 base. This CDR3 region has 20 residues. The V gene's germline CDR1 is MDHEN and CDR2 SYDVKM. The CDR3 bases are TGTGCCAGCGCTCGGCTAAAGGGGACAGGAAATTATGAAACTAATGAAAAACTGTTTTTT. Its protein product is CASARLKGTGNYETNEKLFF.

This chain connects TRBV10-2 to TRBJ2-5, with 8 bases aligning to TRBD2. This CDR3 is 15 amino acids long. The germline gives CDR1 WSHSY, CDR2 SAAADI. Trimming at V came to 4 bases and at J to 5 bases, leaving 9 bases not matched to a gene. CDR3 sequence (DNA): TGCGCCAGCAGTGGACTAGCGCACCCCCAGGAGACCCAGTACTTC. Protein sequence: CASSGLAHPQETQYF.

This chain connects TRBV19 to TRBJ2-7; 7 bases line up with TRBD1. CDR3 length equals 17 residues. CDR1 LNHDA and CDR2 SQIVND come from the germline V gene (reference sequence). Germline trimming cut 1 base from V and 0 bases from J; bases unmatched to any gene: 9. CDR3 region: CASSIALGTAGSYEQYF. CDR3 nucleotide sequence: TGTGCCAGTAGTATAGCCCTAGGGACAGCCGGCTCCTACGAGCAGTACTTC.

The chain combines TRBV19 with TRBJ2-7; 12 nucleotides align to TRBD2. With V trimmed by 6 bases and J by 0 bases, 3 bases remained unmatched. The CDR3 has 15 residues. Germline values: CDR1 LNHDA, CDR2 SQIVND (reference sequence). The CDR3 reads CASRASGRASYEQYF. The CDR3 DNA reads as TGTGCCAGTAGGGCTAGCGGGAGGGCCTCCTACGAGCAGTACTTC.

The chain couples TRBV28 to TRBJ2-2; 8 bases match TRBD2. With V trimmed by 3 bases and J by 0 bases, 9 bases remained unmatched. From germline, CDR1 is MDHEN and CDR2 SYDVKM. CDR3 length: 18 residues. The chain's CDR3 is CASSFVSGGVANTGELFF. As DNA, the CDR3 is TGTGCCAGCAGTTTTGTTTCGGGAGGGGTCGCGAACACCGGGGAGCTGTTTTTT.

This clone was counted once. This chain uses TRBV29-1 with TRBJ1-1; TRBD1 is a possible D gene (5 bases). The CDR3 totals 12 residues. Per germline, CDR1 SQVTM and CDR2 ANQGSEA. The V end lost 6 bases, the J end lost 4 bases, and 12 bases lay between the germline ends. The CDR3 is CSVGRDLTEAFF. CDR3 DNA sequence: TGCAGCGTAGGCAGGGATCTCACTGAAGCTTTCTTT.

Notes on this clone: At the DNA level, this CDR3 is encoded by other sequences in the same sample as well. V and J are TRBV5-4 and TRBJ2-5; D call uncertain. The CDR3 sequence is 13 residues long. Per the germline V gene, CDR1 is SGHNT and CDR2 is YYREEE (reference sequence). V lost 0 bases to trimming and J lost 1 base, with 4 bases between them. The CDR3 sequence: CASSLESQETQYF. CDR3 DNA: TGTGCCAGCAGCTTGGAGAGCCAAGAGACCCAGTACTTC.

The chain recombines TRBV10-3 with TRBJ1-5, with 10 bases lining up with TRBD1. The germline V gene encodes CDR1 ENHRY and CDR2 SYGVKD. V lost 6 bases to trimming and J lost 3 bases; unmatched junction nucleotides: 5. This CDR3 has 15 amino acids. DNA of the CDR3: TGTGCCATCAGCTCGGGACAGGGGTACAATCAGCCCCAGCATTTT. This translates into CAISSGQGYNQPQHF.

The rearrangement joins TRBV28 to TRBJ2-5; D remains unclear. The CDR3 runs to 15 residues. Trimming took off 5 bases at V and 0 bases at J, with 13 bases between the two ends. The germline CDR1 and CDR2 sequences are MDHEN and SYDVKM. The CDR3 spells CASSPFVRYQETQYF. In DNA, the CDR3 is TGTGCCAGCAGTCCATTTGTCCGGTACCAAGAGACCCAGTACTTC. Supplemented by reference TRBV28 and TRBJ2-5, the full variable domain reads DVKVTQSSRYLVKRTGEKVFLECVQDMDHENMFWYRQDPGLGLRLIYFSYDVKMKEKGDIPEGYSVSREKKERFSLILESASTNQTSMYLCASSPFVRYQETQYFGPGTRLLVL.

This clone was detected once. This chain uses TRBV11-2 with TRBJ1-6, with TRBD1 as a possible D gene (5 bases). The CDR3 loop spans 12 amino acids. Germline V gives CDR1 SGHAT, CDR2 FQNNGV. V lost 1 base and J 14 bases, leaving 9 bases between the germline ends. DNA for the CDR3: TGTGCCAGCAGCTTAGGGGACTCGGCCCTCCACTTT. Amino acid sequence: CASSLGDSALHF.

The J gene is TRBJ1-1, the V gene TRBV27; a weak D match, TRBD1 (6 bases). The germline CDR1 and CDR2 sequences are MNHEY and SMNVEV (reference sequence). With 3 bases removed from V and 6 bases from J, the gap between germline ends came to 11 bases. The CDR3 length is 13 residues. CDR3 coding DNA: TGTGCCAGCAGTTTGCGGGGGCCCGCTGAAGCTTTCTTT. Protein sequence: CASSLRGPAEAFF.

The rearrangement joins TRBV15 to TRBJ2-6; D unresolved. This CDR3 has 19 residues. The germline V gene encodes CDR1 LNHNV and CDR2 YYDKDF (reference sequence). Trimming cost V 0 bases and J 0 bases, with 15 bases left between them. The CDR3, as DNA: TGTGCCACCAGCAGAGATCCCCTATCCCTTATCTCTGGGGCCAACGTCCTGACTTTC. It yields the protein CATSRDPLSLISGANVLTF.

This chain connects TRBV19 to TRBJ2-3, with 7 positions matching TRBD2. The CDR3 contains 16 residues. Trimming took 3 bases from V and 1 from J; bases not matched to a gene: 7. CDR1 and CDR2 (germline): LNHDA, SQIVND (reference sequence). The CDR3 coding sequence is TGTGCCAGTAGTATGGGGCGGGAGTCGGGCACAGATACGCAGTATTTT. It codes for CASSMGRESGTDTQYF. Full variable domain (rest looked up from reference TRBV19 and TRBJ2-3): DGGITQSPKYLFRKEGQNVTLSCEQNLNHDAMYWYRQDPGQGLRLIYYSQIVNDFQKGDIAEGYSVSREKKESFPLTVTSAQKNPTAFYLCASSMGRESGTDTQYFGPGTRLTVL.

The rearrangement uses TRBV6-5 and TRBJ2-7; TRBD1 might be the D (5 bases). The CDR3 runs 14 residues. The V end was cut by 5 bases, the J end by 6 bases, with 17 bases between. Germline V gene data show CDR1 as MNHEY and CDR2 as SVGAGI. The CDR3 coding sequence is TGTGCCAGCAGTAACCAGGGCTACCTTTCCGAGCAGTACTTC. Translated, it gives CASSNQGYLSEQYF.

The rearrangement links TRBV6-5 to TRBJ2-7; D is undetermined. V was shortened by 6 bases and J by 6 bases, with 9 bases between the two germline ends. Germline V gene sequence: CDR1 MNHEY, CDR2 SVGAGI. The CDR3 loop spans 11 amino acids. CDR3 amino acids: CASRLLIEQYF. CDR3 sequence (DNA): TGTGCCAGCAGGCTTCTAATCGAGCAGTACTTC.

As for this clone: Other nucleotide sequences in the sample specify the same CDR3. The chain is built from TRBV18 and TRBJ2-7; D is uncertain. This CDR3 comprises 13 residues. Germline values: CDR1 KGHSH, CDR2 LQKENI. With 1 base removed from V and 1 base from J, the gap between germline ends came to 5 bases. The CDR3: CASSPQGSYEQYF. The CDR3 region has the DNA TGTGCCAGCTCACCACAGGGATCCTACGAGCAGTACTTC. The whole variable domain, filled in from reference TRBV18 and TRBJ2-7, reads NAGVMQNPRHLVRRRGQEARLRCSPMKGHSHVYWYRQLPEEGLKFMVYLQKENIIDESGMPKERFSAEFPKEGPSILRIQQVVRGDSAAYFCASSPQGSYEQYFGPGTRLTVT.

The genes are TRBV2 and TRBJ2-7; 9 nucleotides match TRBD1. Germline V gives CDR1 SNHLY, CDR2 FYNNEI. The CDR3 extends over 13 amino acids. V trimming: 6 bases; J trimming: 7 bases; junction bases outside the gene matches: 7. DNA of the CDR3: TGTGCCAGCAGCCTACAGGGGGCGGGAGAGCAGTACTTC. This translates into CASSLQGAGEQYF.